These 17 T cell receptor beta chains came from one sample sequenced in a study of T cells in Graves' hyperthyroidism and ophthalmopathy. The source material, RNA transcripts, was used to amplify TCR beta CDR3 regions. HTBI primers drove first-round RT-PCR of the TCR CDR3. TCRdb used MiXCR to reprocess the multiplex PCR reads, holding one entry per CDR3 protein. The table shows roughly 380,000 distinct CDR3 sequences, with around 14% occurring only once. Source material: blood. Every receptor here comes from a woman aged 55 to 70 with Graves' hyperthyroidism.

There are many counts of this clonotype. V is TRBV14 and J is TRBJ1-1; weak D call: TRBD1 (6 bases). Trimming cost V 1 base and J 8 bases, with 14 bases left between them. Looked up from germline, CDR1 is SGHDN and CDR2 is FVKESK. The length of the CDR3 is 14 residues. The CDR3 reads CASSQGRRGAEAFF. As DNA, the CDR3 is TGTGCCAGCAGCCAAGGACGTCGGGGGGCCGAAGCTTTCTTT.

This clonotype was counted at least ten times. CDR3 coding DNA: TGCAGTGCTAGAGATCTAGGGGACGGCTACACCTTC. Encoded protein: CSARDLGDGYTF. The chain combines TRBV20-1 with TRBJ1-2, with D tentatively TRBD1 (5 bases). Germline loops: CDR1 DFQATT, CDR2 SNEGSKA (reference sequence). The CDR3 sequence is 12 residues long. Trimming pared 0 bases from V and 8 bases from J, leaving 10 bases between.

This clonotype showed up just a few times. V gene TRBV19 combines with J gene TRBJ1-4, with 7 nucleotides matching TRBD1. After removal of 6 bases from V and 8 bases from J, the junction contained 9 bases not matched to a gene. CDR1 is LNHDA, CDR2 SQIVND, per germline (reference sequence). The length of the CDR3 is 14 residues. As DNA, the CDR3 is TGTGCCAGTAGGGAAGGACAGGTGGGAGAAAAACTGTTTTTT. Its translation: CASREGQVGEKLFF.

In its sample, this clonotype was seen many times. CDR3 loop: CASSFRREKRADTQYF. The CDR3 nucleotides are TGTGCCAGCAGCTTTAGGCGGGAGAAAAGGGCAGATACGCAGTATTTT. This sequence joins TRBV11-3 and TRBJ2-3, with TRBD2 matching 7 bases. The CDR3 is 16 amino acids. Germline CDR1 reads SGHNT; CDR2 reads YENEEA. Trimming removed 3 bases from V and 4 bases from J; junction bases left unmatched: 10.

At least ten counts were recorded for this clonotype. The chain links TRBV27 to TRBJ2-7; TRBD2 is a possible D gene (6 bases). Trimming cost V 3 bases and J 3 bases, with 21 bases left between them. This CDR3 has 17 residues. Germline CDR1 reads MNHEY; CDR2 reads SMNVEV (reference sequence). For the CDR3, the DNA is TGTGCCAGCAGTTTCTCCGGGCTAGCGCATAAAGTCTACGAGCAGTACTTC. This codes for CASSFSGLAHKVYEQYF.

This clonotype was picked up many times. This chain uses TRBV20-1 with TRBJ2-2; TRBD1 matches 7 bases. The germline V gene has CDR1 DFQATT and CDR2 SNEGSKA (reference sequence). V dropped 0 bases and J dropped 2; count of bases not matched to a gene: 6. The CDR3 runs to 16 residues. CDR3 in amino acids: CSARDQGTANTGELFF. The CDR3 nucleotides are TGCAGTGCTAGAGATCAGGGGACAGCCAACACCGGGGAGCTGTTTTTT.

This clonotype was detected ten times or more. The chain employs TRBV2 and TRBJ1-3; D perhaps matches TRBD1 (6 bases). Looked up from germline, CDR1 is SNHLY and CDR2 is FYNNEI. The CDR3 has 14 amino acids. Trimming pared 5 bases from V and 3 bases from J, leaving 11 bases between. In nucleotides, the CDR3 is TGTGCCAGCAGTTTTCACAGGGATGGAAACACCATATATTTT. The encoded protein is CASSFHRDGNTIYF.

The V call is TRBV12-3 or TRBV12-4, the J call TRBJ2-7; 8 bases are a match to TRBD1. The trim removed 6 bases at V and 2 bases at J, leaving 6 bases unmatched. This CDR3 is built from 14 residues. This chain's CDR3 is CASSDRGRAYEQYF. Here the CDR3 DNA reads TGTGCCAGCAGCGACAGGGGTAGGGCCTACGAGCAGTACTTC.

This clonotype was picked up a small number of times. The chain carries TRBV9 and TRBJ1-6; TRBD1 agrees at 10 bases. The trim removed 4 bases at V and 7 bases at J, leaving 8 bases unmatched. The CDR3 totals 16 residues. Germline V gene lookup returns CDR1 SGDLS and CDR2 YYNGEE. CDR3 coding DNA: TGTGCCAGCAGCCCAAGGCCGGGACAGGGGAATTCACCCCTCCACTTT. Translating gives CASSPRPGQGNSPLHF.

This clonotype was recorded many times. The J gene is TRBJ1-5, the V gene TRBV3-1; D unresolved. CDR1 is LGHDT, CDR2 YNNKEL, per germline (reference sequence). The CDR3 totals 14 residues. The V end lost 5 bases, the J end lost 5 bases, and 13 bases lay between the germline ends. The CDR3 is CASSRAYGDQPQHF. For the CDR3, the DNA is TGTGCCAGCAGCAGGGCGTACGGGGATCAGCCCCAGCATTTT.

Only a few counts were recorded for this clonotype. This chain connects TRBV6-2 or TRBV6-3 to TRBJ2-3; D gene uncertain. V dropped 7 bases and J dropped 2 bases, with 7 bases sitting between them. The length of the CDR3 is 12 residues. Germline V gene data show CDR1 as MNHEY and CDR2 as SVGEGT. Here the CDR3 reads CASTGITDTQYF. The CDR3 DNA reads as TGTGCCAGCACTGGAATCACAGATACGCAGTATTTT.

A few counts support this clonotype. The chain combines TRBV12-3 or TRBV12-4 with TRBJ2-1; D remains ambiguous. The CDR3 spans 11 residues. Trimming shortened V by 3 bases and J by 7 bases, and 4 bases separated the two germline ends. This CDR3 reads CASSFRNEQFF. CDR3 coding DNA: TGTGCCAGCAGTTTCCGGAATGAGCAGTTCTTC.

About this clonotype: A read error is possible here, since a much larger clone lies one base away. The chain carries TRBV3-1 and TRBJ2-7; the match to TRBD2 covers 10 bases. With 4 bases clipped from V and 4 bases from J, the junction kept 7 bases outside the gene matches. This CDR3 contains 15 residues. Germline CDR1 and CDR2: LGHDT and YNNKEL (reference sequence). CDR3 sequence: CASSPPGLANYEQYF. The CDR3 coding sequence is TGTGCCAGCAGCCCCCCGGGACTAGCGAATTACGAGCAGTACTTC.

This clonotype occurred many times. The chain recombines TRBV18 with TRBJ1-2; a weak D match, TRBD1 (5 bases). This CDR3 comprises 13 residues. Germline loops: CDR1 KGHSH, CDR2 LQKENI. Trimming shortened V by 2 bases and J by 4 bases, and 8 bases separated the two germline ends. The CDR3 sequence is CASSPNGGYGYTF. The CDR3 DNA follows: TGTGCCAGCTCACCAAATGGGGGCTATGGCTACACCTTC.

This clonotype showed up many times. The chain joins TRBV11-2 to TRBJ1-2, with D possibly TRBD1 on 6 matching bases. This CDR3 is 14 amino acids long. Germline V gene data show CDR1 as SGHAT and CDR2 as FQNNGV. Trimming cost V 3 bases and J 4 bases, with 12 bases left between them. Here the CDR3 reads CASSFGGQGYGYTF. Here the CDR3 DNA reads TGTGCCAGCAGCTTCGGGGGGCAAGGCTATGGCTACACCTTC.

In this sample, this clonotype turned up many times. The J gene is TRBJ2-1, the V gene TRBV2; 13 bases map to TRBD2. The ends lost 1 base at V and 8 bases at J; junction bases unmatched: 8. The germline CDR1 and CDR2 sequences are SNHLY and FYNNEI. This CDR3 comprises 17 residues. The CDR3 DNA reads as TGTGCCAGCAGTGAAGTCCCGGGACTAGCGGGACCCCATGAGCAGTTCTTC. As protein: CASSEVPGLAGPHEQFF.

This clonotype was observed once. A read error is possible here, since a much larger clone lies one base away. The genes are TRBV5-1 and TRBJ1-5; D is uncertain. Germline loops: CDR1 SGHRS, CDR2 YFSETQ. This CDR3 is 13 amino acids long. The CDR3 sequence: CASRLERNQPQHF. CDR3 in DNA: TGCGCCAGCCGCTTGGAGCGCAATCAGCCCCAGCATTTT.